This TCR beta chain was identified during a study of regulatory T cells in long-lasting Graves disease. CDR3 length: 14 residues. Looked up from germline, CDR1 is SQVTM and CDR2 is ANQGSEA. With 4 bases removed from V and 2 bases from J, the gap between germline ends came to 14 bases. Study outcomes and limitations: There was favoring of TRBV28, TRBJ1-2 and TRBJ2-5 in persistent disease.

As for this clonotype: The target antigen is unknown.

Investigators prepared the TCR beta libraries by applying iRepertoire HTBI primers and Arm-PCR of CDR3 regions. TCRdb reprocessed the multiplex PCR reads with MiXCR, giving one entry per CDR3 protein. The table includes hundreds of thousands of distinct CDR3 sequences, roughly 16% detected once. Time point indicated: newly diagnosed GD, antithyroid drugs for less than 3 months. There was RNA extracted from PBMCs, and the TCR library was made from it. This sample also appeared in a second study, on T cells in Graves' hyperthyroidism and ophthalmopathy. That publication notes: Blood also held most thyroid clonotypes expanded beyond 0.001.

The chain employs TRBV29-1 and TRBJ2-5; D gene uncertain. The receptor comes from a woman aged 25-40 years with Graves disease. This material consisted of peripheral blood mononuclear cells (PBMCs), taken at new diagnosis, from a patient treated with antithyroid drugs. CDR3 region: CSVARARPQETQYF. CDR3 sequence (DNA): TGCAGCGTTGCAAGGGCGCGGCCTCAAGAGACCCAGTACTTC. Full variable domain (outside the CDR3, taken from reference TRBV29-1 and TRBJ2-5): SAVISQKPSRDICQRGTSLTIQCQVDSQVTMMFWYRQQPGQSLTLIATANQGSEATYESGFVIDKFPISRPNLTFSTLTVSNMSPEDSSIYLCSVARARPQETQYFGPGTRLLVL.